These 7 T cell receptor beta chains were sequenced from one sample in a study of cytomegalovirus exposure and HLA in healthy donors. Vbeta (60) and Jbeta (13) primers were used in the PCR. Repertoires were generated with immunoSEQ multiplex PCR, while TCRdb's copy carries only in-frame clones and drops some. This table has 100,000 to 150,000 clones, 70% to 80% appearing once. Sequenced: PBMCs. The receptors come from a man aged 35-49 years in good health and CMV-seropositive.

This clone was found a few times. V and J are TRBV7-2 and TRBJ2-6; tentative D call: TRBD1 (5 bases). Trimming took 4 bases from V and 3 from J, leaving 13 bases between them. The CDR3 length is 16 residues. Germline V gene data show CDR1 as SGHTA and CDR2 as FQGNSA. The CDR3 DNA sequence: TGTGCCAGCAGCTCCCTCCAGGGAAATGGGGCCAACGTCCTGACTTTC. Translated: CASSSLQGNGANVLTF.

The chain employs TRBV28 and TRBJ2-7; D unclear. The V gene lost 7 bases and the J gene lost 3 bases, with 13 bases spanning the gap. The germline V gene has CDR1 MDHEN and CDR2 SYDVKM. This CDR3 has 13 residues. CDR3 nucleotides: TGTGCCAGCAATACACCCGCGGTCTACGAGCAGTACTTC. Translating gives CASNTPAVYEQYF.

The rearrangement joins TRBV4-1 to TRBJ1-2; TRBD1 aligns across 7 bases. Germline trimming cut 4 bases from V and 0 bases from J; bases unmatched to any gene: 5. The CDR3 loop spans 15 amino acids. Germline V gives CDR1 MGHRA, CDR2 YSYEKL. The CDR3 bases are TGCGCCAGCAGCCCCGTAGACAGGGCTAACTATGGCTACACCTTC. Its protein is CASSPVDRANYGYTF.

This clone was observed a handful of times. The chain recombines TRBV5-1 with TRBJ1-5; D gene ambiguous. The CDR3 totals 14 residues. Trimming removed 4 bases from V and 4 bases from J, with 12 bases in between. Looked up from germline, CDR1 is SGHRS and CDR2 is YFSETQ. As DNA, the CDR3 is TGCGCCAGCAGCCCGGACTCCGGGAATCAGCCCCAGCATTTT. Its translation is CASSPDSGNQPQHF.

Of note for this clone: The junction and the germline gene differ at one end; a read error may be behind it. Other DNA variants within this sample encode the same CDR3. This chain joins TRBV19 and TRBJ1-2; D perhaps matches TRBD1 (6 bases). The CDR3 covers 14 residues. Germline CDR1 LNHDA, CDR2 SQIVND (reference sequence). In DNA, the CDR3 is TGCGCCAGTATCAGGGGCGACGGAGACAATGGCTACACCTTC. This sequence encodes CASIRGDGDNGYTF.

The rearrangement joins TRBV6-1 to TRBJ2-6; no firm D call. The CDR3 contains 15 residues. The ends were cut back, 7 bases at V and 2 bases at J, with 12 bases in the middle. The germline V gene encodes CDR1 MNHNS and CDR2 SASEGT. In DNA form, the CDR3 reads TGTGCCAGCAACCAAGCACTGACTGGGGCCAACGTCCTGACTTTC. This sequence encodes CASNQALTGANVLTF.

V and J are TRBV7-9 and TRBJ1-1, with D maybe TRBD1 (6 bases). Looked up from germline, CDR1 is SEHNR and CDR2 is FQNEAQ (reference sequence). The V gene lost 5 bases and the J gene lost 1 base, with 17 bases spanning the gap. The CDR3 is 16 residues long. CDR3 in DNA: TGTGCCAGCAGCCCCGCGGGCGGCAGGGGGAACACTGAAGCTTTCTTT. Its translation: CASSPAGGRGNTEAFF.